This TCR beta chain appears in the sequencing data of a study of blood T cell repertoires in COVID-19. Study context: Sources were T cells, B-cell-depleted T cells, or PBMCs; the material itself was cDNA or gDNA.

With 4 bases removed from V and 4 bases from J, the gap between germline ends came to 8 bases. CDR1 is LNHDA, CDR2 SQIVND, per germline (reference sequence). There are 13 residues in the CDR3. Per the original data handling: From reference gene primer amplification, estimates of nucleated cell counts were derived. Produced via immunoSEQ multiplex PCR; TCRdb's table is partial and in-frame only. The V and J calls and clone size were taken over from that table, and D and trimming were inferred from the DNA. The sample records tens of thousands of clones, just under 85% being singletons. The TCR originated in a man aged 70 or older with acute or convalescent COVID-19. The sequenced material came from peripheral blood. This chain links TRBV19 with TRBJ2-1; D is uncertain. The CDR3 bases are TGTGCCAGTAGTACCCAGGCTTACAATGAGCAGTTCTTC. It translates to CASSTQAYNEQFF.